This TCR beta chain stems from a study of Ad26.COV2.S vaccination and SARS-CoV-2 variants (dated by TCRdb to about 2021). A note on the overall study: Donors in the vaccine arm were drawn from COV1001, a multicentre, randomized, double-blind, placebo-controlled phase I-IIa trial testing Ad26.COV2.S in healthy adults. The specificity and breadth of SARS-CoV-2-reactive T cell receptors after Ad26.COV2.S vaccination were assessed by TCRbeta repertoire sequencing. The TCR-sequenced set comprised approximately 32 samples: some 19 Ad26.COV2.S vaccine recipients, 5 placebo recipients and 8 SARS-CoV-2 convalescent individuals. Dosing of Ad26.COV2.S was intramuscular, at either 5x10^10 or 1x10^11 viral particles, delivered as one shot or as two shots spaced 56 days apart. Investigators did not know the trial group allocation while performing experiments and assessing outcomes. Trial participants were randomized into five groups of five: low-dose or high-dose Ad26.COV2.S given once or twice, or placebo on both occasions.

V and J lose 0 bases and 3 bases, and a span of 10 bases separates them. Per the germline V gene (reference sequence), SGHKS is the CDR1 and YYEKEE is the CDR2. From the cysteine through the phenylalanine, the CDR3 covers 15 amino acids. Only the CDR3 portion is preserved as DNA: 45 bases, with reading frame beginning at the first base. With respect to this clone: The antigen it recognizes is unknown. There are no base qualities to consult, and no much larger clone falls within one base.

TCRbeta CDR3 regions were sequenced with the immunoSEQ Assay. After extraction, genomic DNA underwent amplification by bias-controlled multiplex PCR, followed by high-throughput sequencing. As for the original processing: To quantify the absolute abundance of every unique TCRbeta CDR3 region, sequences were collapsed and filtered. T cell fraction was estimated by normalizing TCRbeta template counts to usable DNA, with usable DNA measured through amplification of reference genes found in all nucleated cells. Repertoire TCRs were annotated as SARS-CoV-2-specific by exact matching of V gene, CDR3 amino acid sequence and J gene to a known reactive TCR set. The reference SARS-CoV-2 TCR set was obtained from MIRA and was filtered for enrichment in COVID-19-positive ImmuneCODE repertoires, whereby public or cross-reactive TCRs were removed. Drawing on the MIRA antigens, annotated TCRs were analysed further at the level of specific ORF or position within ORF. Breadth was defined as annotated unique rearrangements over total unique productive rearrangements; depth was the summed frequency of those rearrangements. Two-sided Wilcoxon rank-sum tests were used to compare TCR breadth between groups. What TCRdb holds here is the immuneACCESS table cut down to in-frame rearrangements. Part of the clones is not present; checked against another copy, under half of the missing clones reflect an unresolved V gene, and the others are unexplained. V and J calls and clone size are those listed in that table; D and trimming were worked out from the DNA. Present in this sample are about half a million clones, approximately 90% of which were seen just once. 1.5% to 2% of the sample belongs to the ten largest clones.

Taken with the paper, the label for treatment or condition translates to: 15 to 20 received Ad26.COV2.S at low or high dose, single or two shots; about 5 received placebo; per-sample allocation not given. Repertoires of vaccine and placebo recipients were sequenced from samples taken on day 63 after the first injection. Cohort 1b enrolled about 25 adults aged 18-55 years at a single site in Boston, USA, between 29 July and 7 August 2020. Ad26.COV2.S consisted of a replication-incompetent adenovirus type 26 vector by which a prefusion-stabilized SARS-CoV-2 spike protein from the original Wuhan strain was expressed. General study outcomes and caveats: Higher spike-specific TCR breadth was observed in Ad26.COV2.S recipients than in placebo recipients (P = 0.0014). According to the authors, total T cell responses may have been underestimated by the TCR breadth and depth analyses. After vaccination, substantial breadth of spike-specific CD8+ and CD4+ T cell responses was reported. The study was not powered for comparison of responses between vaccine doses or regimens. Vaccine and placebo recipients had similar non-spike TCR breadth, a finding consistent with the vaccine containing only spike.

The clonotype was recovered from a person aged 18-65 years who received the Ad26.COV2.S COVID-19 vaccine or a placebo. This sequence uses TRBV5-5 and TRBJ1-5; the D gene is not confidently resolved. This sample comprised peripheral blood, obtained in a trial of Ad26.COV2.S vaccine versus placebo. Read as DNA, the sequence is TGTGCCAGCAGCTTGGAGATGGGATTCAATCAGCCCCAGCATTTT. It translates to CASSLEMGFNQPQHF.